Only a few counts were recorded for the clone carrying this TCR beta chain. The target antigen is unknown. Indicated time point: persistent/refractory GD, antithyroid drugs over 5 years with positive TRAb. From RNA extracted from PBMCs, the TCR library was made. Combining iRepertoire HTBI primers with Arm-PCR of CDR3 regions, the authors built TCR beta libraries. Source study methods: Analysis of the samples identified around 60 TRBV and more than eleven TRBJ segments. TCRdb re-analysed the multiplex PCR reads in MiXCR, keeping a single row per CDR3 protein. V and J calls and clone size were set by TCRdb, not the authors. Of some 450,000 distinct CDR3 sequences listed, roughly a quarter were seen once; the top ten hold approximately 26%. Per germline, CDR1 SQVTM and CDR2 ANQGSEA. This CDR3 is 10 amino acids long. These data belong to a study of regulatory T cells in long-lasting Graves disease. Whole-study results and caveats: Clonotypes that were public and shared totalled a few thousand in persistent patients versus 966 in new patients. Newly diagnosed Graves' patients exceeded persistent ones in TCR diversity. Persistent cases favored TRBV28, TRBJ1-2 and TRBJ2-5.

The chain is built from TRBV29-1 and TRBJ2-7; unclear D gene. This TCR was sampled from a female donor with Graves disease. The sequencing here drew on peripheral blood mononuclear cells (PBMCs), taken when the disease was refractory, from a patient treated with antithyroid drugs. As DNA, the CDR3 is TGCAGTGTGAAGTCCTACGAGCAGTACTTC. It specifies CSVKSYEQYF.